This is a list of T cell receptor beta chains from one sample in a study of shared clonotypes between healthy human individuals. The assay was immunoSEQ multiplex PCR, and TCRdb's table has in-frame clones only and misses some. This table has about 1 million clones, more than 60% appearing once. The sequencing sample was made of memory CD4+ T cells sorted from blood. The receptor set was obtained from a man between 18 and 29 years old in good health. The CDR3 runs from the conserved cysteine through the conserved F or W. A D gene is named only where the DNA matches it firmly. Clone size is given for some rows only: seen once, a few or many times, or a class if the clone is expanded.

d_gene: -
abundance: once
v_gene: TRBV13
j_gene: TRBJ2-3
len: 14
CDR3nt: TGTGCCAGCAGCCCTGGGGCACAAGGAGATACGCAGTATTTT
CDR3aa: CASSPGAQGDTQYF

d_gene: TRBD1
abundance: few
v_gene: TRBV7-2
j_gene: TRBJ2-2
len: 18
CDR3nt: TGTGCCAGCTCCCTGTGGAGTGGTGGACAGGGGAACACCGGGGAGCTGTTTTTT
CDR3aa: CASSLWSGGQGNTGELFF

d_gene: -
abundance: -
v_gene: TRBV10-3
j_gene: TRBJ2-7
len: 14
CDR3nt: TGTGCCACCGGGAATAAGGAGAGCTCCTACGAGCAGTACTTC
CDR3aa: CATGNKESSYEQYF

d_gene: -
abundance: few
v_gene: TRBV5-1
j_gene: TRBJ1-5
len: 14
CDR3nt: TGCGCCAGCAGCTTTGGGGAGGGGGGTCAGCCCCAGCATTTT
CDR3aa: CASSFGEGGQPQHF

d_gene: -
abundance: -
v_gene: TRBV30
j_gene: TRBJ2-3
len: 12
CDR3nt: TGTGCCTGGAGGGGGGGCACAGATACGCAGTATTTT
CDR3aa: CAWRGGTDTQYF

d_gene: TRBD1
abundance: many
v_gene: TRBV2
j_gene: TRBJ1-6
len: 14
CDR3nt: TGTGCCAGCAACAAGGACAGGCTGGGGTCACCCCTCCACTTT
CDR3aa: CASNKDRLGSPLHF

d_gene: -
abundance: many
v_gene: TRBV6-1
j_gene: TRBJ1-1
len: 14
CDR3nt: TGTGCCAGCAGCCACACAGGAATGAACACTGAAGCTTTCTTT
CDR3aa: CASSHTGMNTEAFF

d_gene: -
abundance: few
v_gene: TRBV19
j_gene: TRBJ1-1
len: 18
CDR3nt: TGTGCCAGTAGTATAGATTCGGCTCGTAGTTTGTTCAGGGGTGAAGCTTTCTTT
CDR3aa: CASSIDSARSLFRGEAFF

d_gene: -
abundance: -
v_gene: TRBV5-6
j_gene: TRBJ2-2
len: 15
CDR3nt: TGTGCCAGCAGCTCCGGACAGCTTACCACCGGGGAGCTGTTTTTT
CDR3aa: CASSSGQLTTGELFF

d_gene: -
abundance: -
v_gene: TRBV11-2
j_gene: TRBJ2-7
len: 14
CDR3nt: TGTGCCAGCAGCTTAGAAATCGGGAGTCACGAGCAGTACTTC
CDR3aa: CASSLEIGSHEQYF

d_gene: -
abundance: -
v_gene: TRBV20-1
j_gene: TRBJ2-7
len: 11
CDR3nt: TGCAGTGCTTTGGACGGCTACGAGCAGTACTTC
CDR3aa: CSALDGYEQYF

d_gene: TRBD2
abundance: many
v_gene: TRBV18
j_gene: TRBJ2-1
len: 15
CDR3nt: TGTGCCAGCTCACCAACCGGGGGACTAGTCAATGAGCAGTTCTTC
CDR3aa: CASSPTGGLVNEQFF

d_gene: -
abundance: -
v_gene: TRBV7-9
j_gene: TRBJ1-1
len: 13
CDR3nt: TGTGCCAGCAGCTTTAGTGGGCCGGGCGAAGCTTTCTTT
CDR3aa: CASSFSGPGEAFF

d_gene: -
abundance: -
v_gene: TRBV6-6
j_gene: TRBJ1-6
len: 13
CDR3nt: TGTGCCAGCAGTCTCACAGAGAATTCACCCCTCCACTTT
CDR3aa: CASSLTENSPLHF

d_gene: TRBD1
abundance: -
v_gene: TRBV10-3
j_gene: TRBJ1-4
len: 12
CDR3nt: TGTGCCACGTCGGGACAGAATGAAAAACTGTTTTTT
CDR3aa: CATSGQNEKLFF

d_gene: TRBD1
abundance: -
v_gene: TRBV29-1
j_gene: TRBJ1-1
len: 11
CDR3nt: TGCAGCGCAGTTCCGGACAGGGAAGCTTTCTTT
CDR3aa: CSAVPDREAFF

d_gene: TRBD1
abundance: -
v_gene: TRBV2
j_gene: TRBJ1-1
len: 13
CDR3nt: TGTGCCAGCACCCGGGGGCCAGGGGGTGAAGCTTTCTTT
CDR3aa: CASTRGPGGEAFF

d_gene: TRBD1
abundance: -
v_gene: TRBV28
j_gene: TRBJ1-3
len: 17
CDR3nt: TGTGCCAGCAGTAGAGGGGGACAGGGGGCGCGAGGAAACACCATATATTTT
CDR3aa: CASSRGGQGARGNTIYF

d_gene: -
abundance: once
v_gene: TRBV1
j_gene: TRBJ1-2
len: 17
CDR3nt: TGCACCAGCAGCCAAGCCCCTCCCGGGACAGGGAGGTTTGGCTACACCTTC
CDR3aa: CTSSQAPPGTGRFGYTF

d_gene: -
abundance: -
v_gene: TRBV11-2
j_gene: TRBJ1-1
len: 19
CDR3nt: TGTGCCAGCAGCTTAGACCGACAGGACTGGGGGGGTATGAACACTGAAGCTTTCTTT
CDR3aa: CASSLDRQDWGGMNTEAFF

d_gene: -
abundance: -
v_gene: TRBV18
j_gene: TRBJ2-7
len: 15
CDR3nt: TGTGCCAGCTCGGCCCACCCGGGAAGTACCTACGAGCAGTACTTC
CDR3aa: CASSAHPGSTYEQYF

d_gene: TRBD1
abundance: -
v_gene: TRBV2
j_gene: TRBJ2-2
len: 15
CDR3nt: TGTGCCAGCAGTAGGGACAGGGTGGAGACCGGGGAGCTGTTTTTT
CDR3aa: CASSRDRVETGELFF

d_gene: TRBD1
abundance: -
v_gene: TRBV5-1
j_gene: TRBJ2-3
len: 15
CDR3nt: TGCGCCAGCAGCTTGGCGGGACAGGGAGGGGATACGCAGTATTTT
CDR3aa: CASSLAGQGGDTQYF

d_gene: TRBD2
abundance: once
v_gene: TRBV6-5
j_gene: TRBJ2-1
len: 12
CDR3nt: TGTGCCAGCAGCCGAGCGGGAGATGAGCAGTTCTTC
CDR3aa: CASSRAGDEQFF

d_gene: -
abundance: -
v_gene: TRBV27
j_gene: TRBJ2-2
len: 15
CDR3nt: TGTGCCAGCAGGGAACTGACCAAGAACACCGGGGAGCTGTTTTTT
CDR3aa: CASRELTKNTGELFF

d_gene: TRBD1
abundance: -
v_gene: TRBV11-2
j_gene: TRBJ2-7
len: 14
CDR3nt: TGTGCCAGCAGCCGCACCGACAGGGGCTACGAGCAGTACTTC
CDR3aa: CASSRTDRGYEQYF

d_gene: -
abundance: -
v_gene: TRBV13
j_gene: TRBJ2-7
len: 16
CDR3nt: TGTGCCAGCAGCTCCCTCGGCGAGGCGGGGCCCTACGAGCAGTACTTC
CDR3aa: CASSSLGEAGPYEQYF

d_gene: -
abundance: -
v_gene: TRBV5-6
j_gene: TRBJ2-3
len: 14
CDR3nt: TGTGCCAGCAGCTTACCAAGTGTACCAGATACGCAGTATTTT
CDR3aa: CASSLPSVPDTQYF

d_gene: -
abundance: -
v_gene: TRBV5-4
j_gene: TRBJ1-1
len: 14
CDR3nt: TGTGCCAGCAGCTCTGCAGGGTTTAACACTGAAGCTTTCTTT
CDR3aa: CASSSAGFNTEAFF

d_gene: -
abundance: -
v_gene: TRBV30
j_gene: TRBJ2-7
len: 13
CDR3nt: TGTGCCTGTTCCGTCGTAGCCCCTTACGAGCAGTACTTC
CDR3aa: CACSVVAPYEQYF

d_gene: -
abundance: -
v_gene: TRBV5-5
j_gene: TRBJ2-7
len: 13
CDR3nt: TGTGCCAGCAGCTTGGTTGGGGACTACGAGCAGTACTTC
CDR3aa: CASSLVGDYEQYF

d_gene: -
abundance: -
v_gene: TRBV2
j_gene: TRBJ2-7
len: 11
CDR3nt: TGTGCCAGCAGAAGCTCCTACGAGCAGTACTTC
CDR3aa: CASRSSYEQYF

d_gene: -
abundance: -
v_gene: TRBV6-5
j_gene: TRBJ1-1
len: 13
CDR3nt: TGTGCCAGCAGCCAGGATTTGAGGACTGAAGCTTTCTTT
CDR3aa: CASSQDLRTEAFF

d_gene: TRBD2
abundance: -
v_gene: TRBV6-1
j_gene: TRBJ2-2
len: 17
CDR3nt: TGTGCCAGCAGTGAAGCGGGACTAGCGGGGAGCTGGAGGGAGCTGTTTTTT
CDR3aa: CASSEAGLAGSWRELFF